The 3 T cell receptor beta chains below were found in one sample sequenced in a study of T-cell memory formation after mild COVID-19. TCRdb itself ran the 5' RACE reads through MiXCR, one entry per CDR3 protein. The sample holds around 250,000 distinct CDR3 sequences, 15% seen once. Sample: PBMCs or a T cell subset sorted from them (not recorded which). The receptors were gathered from an adult woman who had mild COVID-19 (a few samples of this study predate the infection). Cell type and time point are not known.

This clonotype was counted only a few times. This rearrangement joins TRBV5-1 to TRBJ1-2; D gene uncertain. Trimming removed 1 base from V and 5 bases from J, with 15 bases in between. Germline values: CDR1 SGHRS, CDR2 YFSETQ. The CDR3 covers 15 residues. Written as DNA, the CDR3 is TGCGCCAGCAGCTTGTTAGTGGGAGTGGAATATGGCTACACCTTC. It translates to CASSLLVGVEYGYTF.

This clonotype was counted once. The chain has TRBV23-1 and TRBJ2-5; 10 bases line up with TRBD2. TRBV23-1 is an ORF for which the function is uncertain. This CDR3 is 20 amino acids long. The V and J ends lost 3 bases and 0 bases, in that order; junction bases with no gene match: 16. In DNA, the CDR3 is TGCGCCAGCAGTCATCCGACATTTCCGGTAGCGGGGGGATACCAAGAGACCCAGTACTTC. Its translation is CASSHPTFPVAGGYQETQYF.

CDR3 amino acids: CASSPLPGTGNQPQHF. CDR3 DNA sequence: TGTGCCAGCAGCCCCCTCCCCGGGACAGGAAATCAGCCCCAGCATTTT. J is TRBJ1-5 and V is TRBV6-5, with 8 positions matching TRBD1. After removal of 6 bases from V and 4 bases from J, the junction contained 11 bases not matched to a gene. Germline values: CDR1 MNHEY, CDR2 SVGAGI. The CDR3 runs 16 residues.